These 3 T cell receptor beta chains share one sample of origin, sequenced in a study of Ad26.COV2.S vaccination and SARS-CoV-2 variants. Regarding treatment: 15 to 20 received Ad26.COV2.S at low or high dose, single or two shots; roughly five received placebo; per-sample allocation not given. Sampling occurred on day 63 after the first vaccine or placebo injection. Here immunoSEQ multiplex PCR was the method, and the copy in TCRdb shows in-frame clones only, minus some. The profile covers about 680,000 clones, with 80% to 90% appearing a single time and around 1.5% taken by the ten largest. The sample was peripheral blood, taken in a trial of Ad26.COV2.S vaccine versus placebo. The receptors stem from a person between 18 and 59 years old who received the Ad26.COV2.S COVID-19 vaccine or a placebo.

This chain uses TRBV5-6 with TRBJ2-7, with 7 bases matching TRBD2. CDR3 length equals 14 residues. Losses at the gene ends were 4 bases for V and 3 bases for J; bases not matched to a gene: 7. The germline gives CDR1 SGHDT, CDR2 YYEEEE. The CDR3 spells CASSVELAFYEQYF. CDR3 sequence (DNA): TGTGCCAGCAGCGTGGAACTAGCGTTCTACGAGCAGTACTTC.

The V gene is TRBV13, the J gene TRBJ2-3; TRBD2 matches 11 bases. This CDR3 spans 14 amino acids. Germline V lookup: CDR1 PRHDT, CDR2 FYEKMQ (reference sequence). The ends lost 5 bases at V and 7 bases at J; junction bases unmatched: 5. The CDR3 DNA sequence: TGTGCCAGCAGCAAAGGGACTAGCGGAAATACGCAGTATTTT. Translating gives CASSKGTSGNTQYF.

The chain uses TRBV19 and TRBJ2-7; tentative D call: TRBD2 (5 bases). Trimming removed 4 bases at V and 1 base at J, with 11 bases between. Germline CDR1 and CDR2: LNHDA and SQIVND (reference sequence). This CDR3 comprises 14 residues. The CDR3 reads CASSTTRGSYEQYF. The CDR3 DNA is TGTGCCAGTAGTACCACACGGGGTTCCTACGAGCAGTACTTC.